These T cell receptor beta chains were read from a single sample in a study of blood T cells in healthy people across ages. One entry per CDR3 protein results from TCRdb running MiXCR on the 5' RACE reads. The sample contains about 680,000 distinct CDR3 sequences, 45% to 50% of which appear only once. The sample consisted of blood. Receptors originate from a woman in her sixties in good health. Each CDR3 is given with its conserved first and last residue. The order of the fields is clone size, V gene, J gene, CDR3 protein. Clone size is shown for a subset of rows, as once, few, many or a class of expanded clone.

>.|TRBV19|TRBJ1-2
CASSPQGPGYGCTF
>few|TRBV24-1|TRBJ2-7
CATSDPGTGGYEQYF
>few|TRBV4-2|TRBJ2-5
CASSQVGTSGSSETQYF
>few|TRBV27|TRBJ1-2
CASRSDARYTF
>.|TRBV3-1|TRBJ2-3
CASSQGSRSSGTDTQYF
>.|TRBV29-1|TRBJ1-1
CSVVVVITEAFF
>many|TRBV7-2|TRBJ2-1
CASSFLPGRGIYNEQFF
>.|TRBV28|TRBJ1-1
CASVGMNTEAFF
>few|TRBV7-2|TRBJ2-7
CASSLTGSTEQYF
>few|TRBV4-2|TRBJ2-7
CASSRESGPTYEQYF